Listed below are T cell receptor beta chains from one sample, sequenced in a study of shared T cell receptors in the human thymus. Repertoires were generated with immunoSEQ multiplex PCR, while TCRdb's copy carries only in-frame clones and drops some. Found here are about 380,000 clones, around 95% of them singletons; the top ten hold approximately 0.018%. Sequenced material: thymocytes. Every receptor here comes from a human donor. Each CDR3 is given with its conserved first and last residue. The D gene is left open where the match is weak.

V	D	J	CDR3
TRBV6-6	.	TRBJ1-4	CASRGGTNEKLFF
TRBV7-9	.	TRBJ2-2	CASSFSGDTGELFF
TRBV5-1	.	TRBJ1-1	CASSLARETEAFF
TRBV6-1	.	TRBJ2-7	CASRGDFGLMYEQYF
TRBV15	.	TRBJ1-2	CATSRRGIQYGYTF
TRBV18	TRBD2	TRBJ2-1	CASSTGTRYNEQFF
TRBV27	.	TRBJ2-3	CASSTCSTDTQYF
TRBV7-2	TRBD1	TRBJ2-7	CASSSPPEGQGNEQYF
TRBV19	.	TRBJ2-1	CASSESGQPWEQFF
TRBV4-1	TRBD2	TRBJ2-7	CASSQEAPAGGDEQYF
TRBV4-1	TRBD2	TRBJ2-3	CASSHEGLVNEDTQYF
TRBV18	.	TRBJ2-5	CASSRQLKETQYF
TRBV11-3	TRBD2	TRBJ2-3	CASSLASGLDTQYF
TRBV10-3	TRBD1	TRBJ2-5	CAIGPGDRGETQYF
TRBV27	.	TRBJ1-1	CASSLSRPGITEAFF
TRBV28	TRBD2	TRBJ2-4	CASTPRGTVAGLKNIQYF
TRBV4-2	.	TRBJ2-3	CASSQSGISITSTDTQYF
TRBV5-4	.	TRBJ1-1	CASSLGGSMNTEAFF
TRBV4-1	TRBD2	TRBJ2-7	CASSQSGQGLAGVHEQYF
TRBV14	TRBD1	TRBJ1-5	CARTGGGRGRGNQPQHF
TRBV9	.	TRBJ2-1	CASSIQTQAYNEQFF
TRBV10-1	.	TRBJ2-5	CASSEIGQGQETQYF
TRBV6-5	.	TRBJ2-1	CASSWGLAFYNEQFF
TRBV5-4	TRBD2	TRBJ2-5	CASMHGRAEETQYF
TRBV14	.	TRBJ2-1	CASSQGLDGQNNEQFF
TRBV28	.	TRBJ2-7	CASSYVLAGTYEQYF
TRBV7-9	.	TRBJ2-7	CASSLAYREPYEQYF
TRBV4-1	.	TRBJ2-3	CASSQESGSTDTQYF